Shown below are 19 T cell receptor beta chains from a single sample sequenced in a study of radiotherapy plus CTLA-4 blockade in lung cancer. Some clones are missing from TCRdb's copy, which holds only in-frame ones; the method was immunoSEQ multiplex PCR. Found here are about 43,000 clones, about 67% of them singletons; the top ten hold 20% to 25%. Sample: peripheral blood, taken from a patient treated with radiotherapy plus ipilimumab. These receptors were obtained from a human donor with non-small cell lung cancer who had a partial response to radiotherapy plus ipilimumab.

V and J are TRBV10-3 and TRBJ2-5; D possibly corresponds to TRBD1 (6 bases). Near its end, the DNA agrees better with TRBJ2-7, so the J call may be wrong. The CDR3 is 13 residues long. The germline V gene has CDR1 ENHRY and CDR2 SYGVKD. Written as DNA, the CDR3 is TGTGCCACCACAGGGTTAGCATTCTACGAGCAGTACTTC. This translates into CATTGLAFYEQYF.

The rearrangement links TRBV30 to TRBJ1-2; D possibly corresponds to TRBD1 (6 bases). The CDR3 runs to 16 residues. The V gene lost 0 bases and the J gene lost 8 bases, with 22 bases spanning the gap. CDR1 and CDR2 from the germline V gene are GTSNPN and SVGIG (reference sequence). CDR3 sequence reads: CAWSVQGGTGLRGYTF. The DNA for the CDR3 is TGTGCCTGGAGTGTACAAGGGGGAACAGGGTTACGGGGCTACACCTTC.

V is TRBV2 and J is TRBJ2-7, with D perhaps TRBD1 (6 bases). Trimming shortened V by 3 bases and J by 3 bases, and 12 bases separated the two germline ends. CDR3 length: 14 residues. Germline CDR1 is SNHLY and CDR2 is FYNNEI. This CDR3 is CASSEQGLGYEQYF. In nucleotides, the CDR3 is TGTGCCAGCAGTGAGCAGGGGTTGGGCTACGAGCAGTACTTC.

The CDR3 region has the DNA TGTGCCAGCGGTCCTAACGGTCTAGCGGGGGGCTTAGATACGCAGTATTTT. Protein product: CASGPNGLAGGLDTQYF. The chain uses TRBV5-4 and TRBJ2-3; 11 bases match TRBD2. CDR3 length equals 17 residues. V shed 7 bases and J 5 bases; nucleotides not matched to a gene: 15. Germline V gene sequence: CDR1 SGHNT, CDR2 YYREEE (reference sequence). Looking up the rest from reference TRBV5-4 and TRBJ2-3 gives the full variable domain: ETGVTQSPTHLIKTRGQQVTLRCSSQSGHNTVSWYQQALGQGPQFIFQYYREEENGRGNFPPRFSGLQFPNYSSELNVNALELDDSALYLCASGPNGLAGGLDTQYFGPGTRLTVL.

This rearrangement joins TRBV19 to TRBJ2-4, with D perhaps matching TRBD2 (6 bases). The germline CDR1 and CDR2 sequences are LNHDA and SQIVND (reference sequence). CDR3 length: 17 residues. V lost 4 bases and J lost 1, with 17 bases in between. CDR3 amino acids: CASSTPGRREAKNIQYF. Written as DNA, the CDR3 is TGTGCCAGTAGTACCCCGGGACGGAGGGAGGCCAAAAACATTCAGTACTTC.

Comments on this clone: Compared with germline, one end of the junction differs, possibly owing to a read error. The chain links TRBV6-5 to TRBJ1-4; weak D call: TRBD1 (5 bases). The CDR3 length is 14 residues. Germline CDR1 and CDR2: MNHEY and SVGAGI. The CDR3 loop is CASSPGRGSENLFF. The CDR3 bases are TGTGCCAGCAGCCCGGGGAGGGGAAGTGAAAATCTGTTTTTT.

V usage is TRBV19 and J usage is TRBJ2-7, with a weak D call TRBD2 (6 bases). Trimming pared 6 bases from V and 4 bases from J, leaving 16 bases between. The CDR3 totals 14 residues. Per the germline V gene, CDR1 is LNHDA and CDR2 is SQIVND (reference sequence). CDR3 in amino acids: CASSVGGSGYEQYF. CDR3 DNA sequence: TGTGCCAGTAGCGTCGGAGGGTCGGGGTACGAGCAGTACTTC.

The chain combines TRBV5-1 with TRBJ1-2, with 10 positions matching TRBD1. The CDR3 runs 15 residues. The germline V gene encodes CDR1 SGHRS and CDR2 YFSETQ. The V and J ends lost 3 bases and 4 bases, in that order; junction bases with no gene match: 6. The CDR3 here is CASSSGTGDIYGYTF. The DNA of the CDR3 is TGCGCCAGCAGCTCGGGGACAGGGGACATCTATGGCTACACCTTC.

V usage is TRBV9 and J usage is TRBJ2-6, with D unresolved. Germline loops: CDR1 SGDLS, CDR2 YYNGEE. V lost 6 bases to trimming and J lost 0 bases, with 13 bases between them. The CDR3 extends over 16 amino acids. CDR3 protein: CASNPGSGSGANVLTF. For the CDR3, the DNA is TGTGCCAGCAACCCCGGGTCCGGCTCTGGGGCCAACGTCCTGACTTTC.

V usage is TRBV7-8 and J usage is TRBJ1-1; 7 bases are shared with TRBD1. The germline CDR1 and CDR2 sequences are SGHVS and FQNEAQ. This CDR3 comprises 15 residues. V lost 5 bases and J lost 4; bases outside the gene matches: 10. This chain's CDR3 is CASSPVIQGSTEAFF. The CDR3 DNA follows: TGTGCCAGCAGCCCAGTCATACAGGGGAGCACTGAAGCTTTCTTT.

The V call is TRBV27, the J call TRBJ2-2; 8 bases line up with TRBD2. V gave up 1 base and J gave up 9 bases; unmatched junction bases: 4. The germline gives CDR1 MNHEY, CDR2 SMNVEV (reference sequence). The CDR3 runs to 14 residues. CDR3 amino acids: CASSLLAGKRELFF. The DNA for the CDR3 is TGTGCCAGCAGTTTATTAGCGGGGAAACGGGAGCTGTTTTTT.

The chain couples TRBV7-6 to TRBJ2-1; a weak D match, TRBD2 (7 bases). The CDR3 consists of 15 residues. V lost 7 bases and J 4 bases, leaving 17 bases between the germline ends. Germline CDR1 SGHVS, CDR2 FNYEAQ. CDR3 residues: CASTPSGGPYNEQFF. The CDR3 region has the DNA TGTGCCAGCACGCCCTCCGGGGGGCCGTACAATGAGCAGTTCTTC.

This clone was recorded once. CDR3 coding DNA: TGTGCCAGCAGCCCCGGACAGGGTGCCTACGAGCAGTACTTC. Translated: CASSPGQGAYEQYF. The V gene is TRBV9, the J gene TRBJ2-7; 8 bases are a match to TRBD1. Germline trimming cut 4 bases from V and 2 bases from J; bases unmatched to any gene: 5. The CDR3 sequence is 14 residues long. Germline V lookup: CDR1 SGDLS, CDR2 YYNGEE.

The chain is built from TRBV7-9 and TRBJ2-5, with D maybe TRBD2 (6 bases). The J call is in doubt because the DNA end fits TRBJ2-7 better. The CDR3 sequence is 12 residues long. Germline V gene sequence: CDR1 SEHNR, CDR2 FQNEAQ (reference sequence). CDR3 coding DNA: TGTGCCAGCGCCGGGGGATTTTACGAGCAGTACTTC. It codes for CASAGGFYEQYF.

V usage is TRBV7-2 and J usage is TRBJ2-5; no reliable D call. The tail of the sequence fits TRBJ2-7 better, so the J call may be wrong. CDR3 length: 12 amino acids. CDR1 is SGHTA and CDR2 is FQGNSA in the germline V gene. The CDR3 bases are TGTGCCAGCAGCCCCCGGTCCCACGAGCAGTACTTC. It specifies CASSPRSHEQYF.

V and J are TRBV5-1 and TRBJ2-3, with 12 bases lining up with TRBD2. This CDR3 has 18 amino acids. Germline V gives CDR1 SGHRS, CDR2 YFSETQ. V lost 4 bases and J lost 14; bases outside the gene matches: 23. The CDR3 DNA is TGCGCCAGCAGCCAGGCCCCCTGGTCTAGCGGGAGGGCCGAGGGGCCGTATTTT. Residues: CASSQAPWSSGRAEGPYF.

The CDR3, as DNA: TGTGCCAGTAGCCGACGGGACAGGGGGGTTATGAACACTGAAGCTTTCTTT. This sequence encodes CASSRRDRGVMNTEAFF. The V and J genes are TRBV19 and TRBJ1-1, with TRBD1 matching 11 bases. The CDR3 sequence is 17 residues long. CDR1 and CDR2 (germline): LNHDA, SQIVND (reference sequence). J was trimmed by 0 bases and V by 6 bases; bases with no gene match: 9.

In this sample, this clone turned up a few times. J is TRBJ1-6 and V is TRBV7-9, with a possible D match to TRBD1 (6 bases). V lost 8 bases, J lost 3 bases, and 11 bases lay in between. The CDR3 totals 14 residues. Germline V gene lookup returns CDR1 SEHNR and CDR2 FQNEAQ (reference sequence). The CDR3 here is CASETDSYNSPLHF. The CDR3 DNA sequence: TGTGCCAGCGAAACGGACAGCTATAATTCACCCCTCCACTTT.

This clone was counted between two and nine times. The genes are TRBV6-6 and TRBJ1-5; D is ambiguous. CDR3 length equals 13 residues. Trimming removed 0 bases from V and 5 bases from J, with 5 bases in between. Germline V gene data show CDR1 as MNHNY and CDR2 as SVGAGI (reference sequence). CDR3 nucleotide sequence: TGTGCCAGCAGTTACTCGCAGGATCAGCCCCAGCATTTT. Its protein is CASSYSQDQPQHF.